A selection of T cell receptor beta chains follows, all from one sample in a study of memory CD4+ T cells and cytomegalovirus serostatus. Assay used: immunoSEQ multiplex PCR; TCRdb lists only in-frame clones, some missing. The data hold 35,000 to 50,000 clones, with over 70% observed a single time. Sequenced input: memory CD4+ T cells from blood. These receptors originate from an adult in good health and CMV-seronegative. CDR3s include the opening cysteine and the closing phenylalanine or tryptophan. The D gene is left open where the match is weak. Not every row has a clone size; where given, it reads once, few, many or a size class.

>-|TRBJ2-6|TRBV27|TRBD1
TGTGCCAGCAGACTGATGGGGGACAGGGGACAAGGTGGGGCCAACGTCCTGACTTTC
CASRLMGDRGQGGANVLTF
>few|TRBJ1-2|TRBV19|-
TGTGCCAGTAAGAGAAACTATGGCTACACCTTC
CASKRNYGYTF
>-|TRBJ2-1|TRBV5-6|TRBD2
TGTGCCAGCAGGTTAGCGGGGGGGCTCCTTTACAATGAGCAGTTCTTC
CASRLAGGLLYNEQFF
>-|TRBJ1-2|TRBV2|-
TGTGCCAGCACCCAGGATGGGGGCTTGAACTATGGCTACACCTTC
CASTQDGGLNYGYTF
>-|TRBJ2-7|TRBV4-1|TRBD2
TGCGCCAGCAGCCCAACTAGCGGCCGGAGCTCCTACGAGCAGTACTTC
CASSPTSGRSSYEQYF
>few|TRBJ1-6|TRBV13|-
TGTGCCAGCAGCCGTGGACAAGGGCTAGAATCACCCCTCCACTTT
CASSRGQGLESPLHF
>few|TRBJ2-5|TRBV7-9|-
TGTGCCAGCACCATAAGGTCGGAGACCCAGTACTTC
CASTIRSETQYF
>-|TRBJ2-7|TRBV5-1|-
TGCGCCAGCAGCTTTAAGACCAGCTCCTACGAGCAGTACTTC
CASSFKTSSYEQYF
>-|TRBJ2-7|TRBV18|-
TGTGCCAGCTCACCAGGGTACCAAACCTACGAGCAGTACTTC
CASSPGYQTYEQYF
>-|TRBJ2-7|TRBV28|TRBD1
TGTGCCAGCAGAAACGAAGGGACAGGGACCTACGAGCAGTACTTC
CASRNEGTGTYEQYF
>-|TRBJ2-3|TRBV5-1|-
TGCGCCAGCAGCGAGGTAGGGGACACAGATACGCAGTATTTT
CASSEVGDTDTQYF
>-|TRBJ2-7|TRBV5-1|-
TGCGCCAGCAGCTGGGGGCAGTCGTTAAACGAGCAGTACTTC
CASSWGQSLNEQYF
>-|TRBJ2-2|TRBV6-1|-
TGTGCTATCCGGGATAGGGGCACCGGGGAGCTGTTTTTT
CAIRDRGTGELFF
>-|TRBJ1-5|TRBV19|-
TGTGCCAGTAGAGCCTACGGGGGGGCTGATAATCAGCCCCAGCATTTT
CASRAYGGADNQPQHF
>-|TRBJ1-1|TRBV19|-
TGTGCCAGTAGTCTGAAGAGTCATCCGAACACTGAAGCTTTCTTT
CASSLKSHPNTEAFF
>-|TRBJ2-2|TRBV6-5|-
TGTGCCAGCAGTTACTCCATGGACACCGGGGAGCTGTTTTTT
CASSYSMDTGELFF
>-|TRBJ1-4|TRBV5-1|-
TGCGCCAGCAGACCTGGGACAACTAATGAAAAACTGTTTTTT
CASRPGTTNEKLFF
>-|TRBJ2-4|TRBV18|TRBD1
TGTGCCAGCTCACCACGAGGGGGCGACATTCAGTACTTC
CASSPRGGDIQYF
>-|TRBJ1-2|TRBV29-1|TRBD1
TGCAGCGTGTGGACAGGGGGCTATGGCTACACCTTC
CSVWTGGYGYTF
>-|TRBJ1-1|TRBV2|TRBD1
TGTGCCAGCAAACAGGGGTTGGACACTGAAGCTTTCTTT
CASKQGLDTEAFF
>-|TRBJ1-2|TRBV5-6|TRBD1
TGTGCCAGCAGCCCGGGACAGAACTATGGCTACACCTTC
CASSPGQNYGYTF
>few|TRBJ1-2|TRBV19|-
TGTGCCAGTAGTACCTTCAACAGGGCCGGCTACACCTTC
CASSTFNRAGYTF
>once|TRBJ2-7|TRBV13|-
TGTGCCAGCAGCCGCCGCCGGGACTTAGCCTACGAGCAGTACTTC
CASSRRRDLAYEQYF
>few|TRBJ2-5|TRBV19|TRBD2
TGTGCCAGTAGGGGGAGCGGGGCCCCACAAGAGACCCAGTACTTC
CASRGSGAPQETQYF
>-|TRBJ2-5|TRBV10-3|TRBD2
TGTGCCATCAGTGCCACTAGCGTAAAGACCCAGTACTTC
CAISATSVKTQYF
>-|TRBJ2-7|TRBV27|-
TGTGCCAGCAGATCGGGAACCTACGAGCAGTACTTC
CASRSGTYEQYF
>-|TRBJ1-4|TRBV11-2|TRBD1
TGTGCCAGCAGCTTAGATGTGACAGGGTTAAGGCTGTTTTTT
CASSLDVTGLRLFF
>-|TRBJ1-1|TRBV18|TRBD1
TGTGCCAGCTCACCCGACAGGGGATTATCTGAAGCTTTCTTT
CASSPDRGLSEAFF
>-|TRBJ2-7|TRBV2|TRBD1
TGTGCCAGCACTCAGGACAGGGGGCAAGAGTACTTC
CASTQDRGQEYF
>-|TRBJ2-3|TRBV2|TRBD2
TGTGCCAGCAGTCGGGGACTAGCAGGCGCAGATACGCAGTATTTT
CASSRGLAGADTQYF
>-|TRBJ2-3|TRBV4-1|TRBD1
TGCGCCAGCAGCCAAGCCCCGACAGGGATTATCACAGATACGCAGTATTTT
CASSQAPTGIITDTQYF
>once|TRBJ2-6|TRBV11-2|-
TGTGCCAGCAGCTTAGTCCAGCCCTCGAGCTCTGGGGCCAACGTCCTGACTTTC
CASSLVQPSSSGANVLTF
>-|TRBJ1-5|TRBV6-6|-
TGTGCCAGCACCCCCCAGGGGAGGAATCAGCCCCAGCATTTT
CASTPQGRNQPQHF
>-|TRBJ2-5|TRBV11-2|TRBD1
TGTGCCAGCAGCCCCGACAGGGAAGAGACCCAGTACTTC
CASSPDREETQYF
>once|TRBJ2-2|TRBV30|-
TGTGCCTGGAGTGGGGGGAAGTACACCGGGGAGCTGTTTTTT
CAWSGGKYTGELFF
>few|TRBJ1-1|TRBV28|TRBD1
TGTGCCAGCAGCCCATCCTGGGCAGGGGGCGTTACTGAAGCTTTCTTT
CASSPSWAGGVTEAFF
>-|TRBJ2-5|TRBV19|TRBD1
TGTGCCAGTAGTACCGGGACAGGGGGAGAGACCCAGTACTTC
CASSTGTGGETQYF
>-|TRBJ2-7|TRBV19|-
TGTGCCAGTAGTAATCAGGGGTCTGACGAGCAGTACTTC
CASSNQGSDEQYF
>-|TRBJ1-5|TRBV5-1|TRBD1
TGCGCCAGCAGCTTCGGGACAGGGTCACATCAGCCCCAGCATTTT
CASSFGTGSHQPQHF
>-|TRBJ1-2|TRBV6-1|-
TGTGCCAGCGACCTCCGGGGGGTTGGTTACACCTTC
CASDLRGVGYTF
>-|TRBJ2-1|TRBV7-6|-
TGTGCCAGCAGCTTCGCCGAACCGGGACCCACCACCCCGTACAATGAGCAGTTCTTC
CASSFAEPGPTTPYNEQFF
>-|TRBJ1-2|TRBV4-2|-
TGTGCCAGCAGCCAAGATCTCCAGGGCAGGGTGGGAGGCTACACCTTC
CASSQDLQGRVGGYTF
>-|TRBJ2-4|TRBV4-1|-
TGCGCCAGCAGCCAAGTAACTGGGATGAACATTCAGTACTTC
CASSQVTGMNIQYF
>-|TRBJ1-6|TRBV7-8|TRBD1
TGTGCCAGCAGCTTTCGACAGGGGACTAATTCACCCCTCCACTTT
CASSFRQGTNSPLHF
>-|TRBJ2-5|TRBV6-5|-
TGTGCCAGCAGTTACCGTGGGGGCCTCCCAGGGGAGACCCAGTACTTC
CASSYRGGLPGETQYF
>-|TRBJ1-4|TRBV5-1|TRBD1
TGCGCCAGCAGCGAACTTGCGACAGGGGGGTTCGGTGAAAAACTGTTTTTT
CASSELATGGFGEKLFF
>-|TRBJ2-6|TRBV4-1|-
TGCGCCAGCAAAACCTCACACGGATCTCTCTCTGGGGCCAACGTCCTGACTTTC
CASKTSHGSLSGANVLTF
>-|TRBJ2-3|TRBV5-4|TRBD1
TGTGCCAGCAGCGTAGACAGGGACACAGATACGCAGTATTTT
CASSVDRDTDTQYF
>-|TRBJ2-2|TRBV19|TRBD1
TGTGCCAGTAGTGAGACAGGGGCGAACACCGGGGAGCTGTTTTTT
CASSETGANTGELFF